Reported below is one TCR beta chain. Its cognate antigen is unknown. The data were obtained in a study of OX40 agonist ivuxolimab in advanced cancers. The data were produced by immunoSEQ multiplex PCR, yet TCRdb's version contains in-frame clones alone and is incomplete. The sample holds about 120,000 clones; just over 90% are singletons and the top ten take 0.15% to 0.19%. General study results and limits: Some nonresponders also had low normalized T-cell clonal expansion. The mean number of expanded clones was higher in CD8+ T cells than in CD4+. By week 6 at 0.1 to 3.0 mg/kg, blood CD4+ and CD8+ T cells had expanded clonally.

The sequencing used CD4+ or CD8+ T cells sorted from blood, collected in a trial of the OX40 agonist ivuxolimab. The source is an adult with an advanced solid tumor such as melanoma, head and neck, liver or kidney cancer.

The CDR3 DNA reads as TGTGCCAGCAGTGATAACAACCGGGCCGGAGTGCGCAATGAGCAGTTCTTC. Its protein product is CASSDNNRAGVRNEQFF. The V gene is TRBV2, the J gene TRBJ2-1, with D uncertain. The CDR3 loop spans 17 amino acids. V lost 3 bases and J 6 bases, leaving 21 bases between the germline ends. The germline V gene encodes CDR1 SNHLY and CDR2 FYNNEI.